The entry below describes one T cell receptor beta chain. Preparing the TCRbeta library involved the use of unique molecular identifiers. TCRdb used MiXCR to reprocess the PCR reads, holding one entry per CDR3 protein. The sample shows 260,000 or so distinct CDR3 sequences, 9.5% to 15% of them seen only once. These data are taken from a study of T-cell reconstitution after alpha-beta-depleted transplantation in children. The V end lost 4 bases, the J end lost 1 base, and 13 bases lay between the germline ends. The CDR3 has 15 residues. Germline lookup yields CDR1 SNHLY and CDR2 FYNNEI. The chain employs TRBV2 and TRBJ1-2; D is ambiguous. The specimen was PBMCs from the stem cell graft donor, collected from the stem cell graft. The TCR originated in a human donor who donated a stem cell graft to a child with acute lymphoblastic leukemia. CDR3 protein: CASSAASGDNYGYTF. The CDR3 DNA reads as TGTGCCAGCAGTGCGGCGTCTGGCGATAACTATGGCTACACCTTC.